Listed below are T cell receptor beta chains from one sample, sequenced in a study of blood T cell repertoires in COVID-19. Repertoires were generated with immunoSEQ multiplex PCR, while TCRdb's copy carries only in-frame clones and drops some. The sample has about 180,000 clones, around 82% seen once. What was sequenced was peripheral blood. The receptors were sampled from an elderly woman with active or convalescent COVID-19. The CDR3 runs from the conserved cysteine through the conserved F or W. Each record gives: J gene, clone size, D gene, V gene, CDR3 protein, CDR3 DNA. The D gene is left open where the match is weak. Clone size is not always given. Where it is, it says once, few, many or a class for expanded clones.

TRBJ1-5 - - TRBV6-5 CASMTGDNQPQHF TGTGCCAGCATGACAGGCGACAATCAGCCCCAGCATTTT
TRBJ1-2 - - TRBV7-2 CASSLAGVLNYGYTF TGTGCCAGCAGCCTGGCGGGAGTACTTAACTATGGCTACACCTTC
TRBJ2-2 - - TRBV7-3 CASNPRGVGTGELFF TGTGCCAGCAACCCCCGCGGCGTTGGCACCGGGGAGCTGTTTTTT
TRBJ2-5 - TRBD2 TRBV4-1 CASSQGPRTSGRGPAVQETQYF TGCGCCAGCAGCCAAGGCCCCCGGACTAGCGGGAGGGGCCCCGCTGTCCAAGAGACCCAGTACTTC
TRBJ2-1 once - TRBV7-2 CASSSRSLYNEQFF TGTGCCAGCAGCTCCCGGTCCCTCTACAATGAGCAGTTCTTC
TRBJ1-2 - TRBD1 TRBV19 CASSSHQGQALGHGYTF TGTGCCAGTAGTAGCCACCAAGGACAGGCCTTAGGCCATGGCTACACCTTC
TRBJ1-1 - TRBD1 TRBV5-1 CASSLATGDGTEAFF TGCGCCAGCAGCTTGGCCACAGGGGATGGGACTGAAGCTTTCTTT
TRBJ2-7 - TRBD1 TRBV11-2 CASSLVSSGGYYEQYF TGTGCCAGCAGCTTAGTATCTTCAGGGGGTTACTACGAGCAGTACTTC
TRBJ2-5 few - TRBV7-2 CASSPSETQYF TGTGCCAGCAGCCCCTCGGAGACCCAGTACTTC
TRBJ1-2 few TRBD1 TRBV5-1 CASKSGTGVFGYTF TGCGCCAGTAAATCCGGGACAGGGGTTTTTGGCTACACCTTC
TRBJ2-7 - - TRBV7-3 CASSLTGQSYEQYF TGTGCCAGCAGCTTAACCGGACAGTCCTACGAGCAGTACTTC
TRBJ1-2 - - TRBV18 CASSQGVNYGYTF TGTGCCAGCTCACAGGGGGTGAACTATGGCTACACCTTC
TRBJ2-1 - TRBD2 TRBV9 CASSLAGNNEQFF TGTGCCAGCTCTCTAGCGGGGAATAATGAGCAGTTCTTC
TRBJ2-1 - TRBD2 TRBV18 CASSPEKIAGASYNEQFF TGTGCCAGCTCACCCGAAAAGATAGCGGGAGCTTCCTACAATGAGCAGTTCTTC
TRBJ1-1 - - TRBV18 CASSPPARVDTEAFF TGTGCCAGCTCACCACCGGCCAGGGTAGACACTGAAGCTTTCTTT
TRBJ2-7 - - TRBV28 CASSTLRQEEYYEQYF TGTGCCAGCAGTACTTTAAGACAGGAGGAATACTACGAGCAGTACTTC
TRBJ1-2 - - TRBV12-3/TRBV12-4 CASRENRDGYTF TGTGCCAGCAGAGAAAACAGGGATGGCTACACCTTC
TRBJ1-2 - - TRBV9 CASSVYRYDKSNYGYTF TGTGCCAGCAGCGTCTACAGGTACGATAAATCTAACTATGGCTACACCTTC
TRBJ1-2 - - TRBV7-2 CASSPTPGSYGYTF TGTGCCAGCAGCCCTACCCCGGGTTCCTATGGCTACACCTTC
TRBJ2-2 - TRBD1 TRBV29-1 CSVSWTGRTGELFF TGCAGCGTCAGCTGGACAGGGAGGACCGGGGAGCTGTTTTTT
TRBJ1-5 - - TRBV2 CASSEVAGSQPQHF TGTGCCAGCAGTGAAGTCGCAGGTTCGCAGCCCCAGCATTTT
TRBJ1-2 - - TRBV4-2 CASSPGVGTNYGYTF TGTGCCAGCAGCCCCGGGGTAGGGACTAACTATGGCTACACCTTC
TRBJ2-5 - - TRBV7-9 CASSPPSLGETQYF TGTGCCAGCAGCCCCCCTAGTCTGGGAGAGACCCAGTACTTC
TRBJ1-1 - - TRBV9 CASSVARDTEAFF TGTGCCAGCAGCGTAGCTCGAGACACTGAAGCTTTCTTT
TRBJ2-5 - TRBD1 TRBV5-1 CASRQGAIGETQYF TGCGCCAGCAGGCAGGGGGCAATAGGGGAGACCCAGTACTTC
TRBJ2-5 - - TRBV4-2 CASSRRGGETQYF TGTGCCAGCAGCCGTAGAGGAGGGGAGACCCAGTACTTC
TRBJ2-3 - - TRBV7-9 CASSLQGQYSTDTQYF TGTGCCAGCAGCTTACAGGGCCAATATAGCACAGATACGCAGTATTTT
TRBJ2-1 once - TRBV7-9 CASSFPPSSYNEQFF TGTGCCAGCAGCTTCCCGCCCAGCTCCTACAATGAGCAGTTCTTC
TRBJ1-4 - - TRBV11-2 CASSLEKTVSYEKLFF TGTGCCAGCAGCTTAGAAAAGACAGTGAGTTATGAAAAACTGTTTTTT
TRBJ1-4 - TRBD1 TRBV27 CASSRDREGGKLFF TGTGCCAGCAGTCGTGACAGGGAAGGGGGAAAACTGTTTTTT
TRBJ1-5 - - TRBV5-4 CASSSSPGGINQPQHF TGTGCCAGCAGCTCCTCCCCCGGGGGAATCAATCAGCCCCAGCATTTT
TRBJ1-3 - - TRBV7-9 CASSLQGRASGNTIYF TGTGCCAGCAGCTTACAGGGAAGAGCCTCTGGAAACACCATATATTTT
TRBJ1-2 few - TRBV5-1 CASSVVSNYGYTF TGCGCCAGCAGCGTAGTTAGTAACTATGGCTACACCTTC
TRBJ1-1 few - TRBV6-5 CASRIPGLNTEAFF TGTGCCAGCAGGATCCCAGGATTGAACACTGAAGCTTTCTTT
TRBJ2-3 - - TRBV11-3 CASSLFSGSTDTQYF TGTGCCAGCAGCTTATTCTCGGGAAGCACAGATACGCAGTATTTT
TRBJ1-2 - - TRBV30 CAWSVPGYGYTF TGTGCCTGGAGTGTACCCGGGTATGGCTACACCTTC
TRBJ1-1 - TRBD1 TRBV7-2 CATTLTGLNTEAFF TGTGCCACCACTTTGACAGGGCTGAACACTGAAGCTTTCTTT
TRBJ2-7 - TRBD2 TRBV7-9 CASSYAGRNYEQYF TGTGCCAGCAGTTACGCCGGGAGGAACTACGAGCAGTACTTC
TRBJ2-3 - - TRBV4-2 CASSRRGGAPTDTQYF TGTGCCAGCAGCCGGAGGGGGGGGGCTCCCACAGATACGCAGTATTTT
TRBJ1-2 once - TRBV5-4 CASRSPDYGYTF TGTGCCAGCAGGAGCCCCGACTATGGCTACACCTTC
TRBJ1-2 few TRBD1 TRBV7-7 CASSSPPARDRGIINRRYGYTF TGTGCTAGCAGCTCACCACCGGCTAGGGACAGGGGGATTATAAACCGTAGGTATGGCTACACCTTC